The subject of this entry is one T cell receptor (beta chain). What it recognizes is unknown. The data stem from a study of shared clonotypes between healthy human individuals. Study-level background: Donor ages ranged 18 to 49 years: a couple of women, three men. Regarding the study as a whole: The low donor count limited represented genetic and exposure-history diversity.

This CDR3 spans 16 amino acids. V lost 3 bases and J lost 0, with 9 bases in between. Looked up from germline, CDR1 is SNHLY and CDR2 is FYNNEI. Caucasian adults residing in Nashville, Tennessee made up all the donors. Some clones are missing from TCRdb's copy, which holds only in-frame ones; the method was immunoSEQ multiplex PCR. This table holds a few million clones, approximately 96% found once. The sequenced material came from naive CD4+ T cells sorted from blood. As for subset: CD45RA+ positively selected. The chain has TRBV2 and TRBJ2-6; D tentatively fits TRBD1 or TRBD2 (6 bases each). The source of this sequence is a man younger than 35 in good health. DNA for the CDR3: TGTGCCAGCAGTGATCGGGGGCTCTCTGGGGCCAACGTCCTGACTTTC. Translation gives CASSDRGLSGANVLTF.